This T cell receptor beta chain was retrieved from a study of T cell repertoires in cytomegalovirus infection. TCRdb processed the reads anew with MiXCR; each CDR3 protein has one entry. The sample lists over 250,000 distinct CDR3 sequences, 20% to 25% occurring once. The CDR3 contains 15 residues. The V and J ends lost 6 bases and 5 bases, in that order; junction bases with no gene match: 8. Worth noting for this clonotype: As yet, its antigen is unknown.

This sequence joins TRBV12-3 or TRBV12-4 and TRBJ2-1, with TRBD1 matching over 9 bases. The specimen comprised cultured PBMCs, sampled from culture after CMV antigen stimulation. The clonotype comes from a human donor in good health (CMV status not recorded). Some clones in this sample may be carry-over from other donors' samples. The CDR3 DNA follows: TGTGCCAGCAGCAAATACGGGACAGGGAACAATGAGCAGTTCTTC. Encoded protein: CASSKYGTGNNEQFF.